One sample yielded the 27 T cell receptor beta chains listed below, sequenced in a study of CD8+ T cells in alopecia areata. Treatment defined: oral pan-JAK inhibitor, 5-10 mg twice daily. cDNA prepared by RNA extraction and subsequent reverse transcription served as the template for sequencing. Assay used: immunoSEQ multiplex PCR; TCRdb lists only in-frame clones, some missing. The table records 35,000 to 45,000 clones, just under 95% of them present only once. Sequences were derived from CD8+ T cells sorted from blood, sampled at week 24, from a patient treated with tofacitinib. These TCRs come from a human donor with alopecia areata.

This chain links TRBV7-9 with TRBJ2-5; unclear D gene. Germline V gene lookup returns CDR1 SEHNR and CDR2 FQNEAQ (reference sequence). The CDR3 runs 15 residues. V lost 3 bases to trimming and J lost 0 bases, with 11 bases between them. The DNA for the CDR3 is TGTGCCAGCAGCTTTAACCGTCAGTACCAAGAGACCCAGTACTTC. Amino acid sequence: CASSFNRQYQETQYF.

This chain connects TRBV5-4 to TRBJ2-1, with D possibly matching TRBD2 (5 bases). The V and J ends lost 5 bases and 6 bases respectively, with 18 bases between them. The CDR3 is made up of 15 amino acids. In germline, CDR1 is SGHNT, CDR2 YYREEE (reference sequence). The chain's CDR3 is CASRTALGAGNEQFF. CDR3 in DNA: TGTGCCAGCAGAACCGCTCTGGGCGCGGGCAATGAGCAGTTCTTC. Full variable domain (missing parts from reference TRBV5-4 and TRBJ2-1): ETGVTQSPTHLIKTRGQQVTLRCSSQSGHNTVSWYQQALGQGPQFIFQYYREEENGRGNFPPRFSGLQFPNYSSELNVNALELDDSALYLCASRTALGAGNEQFFGPGTRLTVL.

The chain couples TRBV4-3 to TRBJ1-2, with 7 nucleotides matching TRBD1. Germline CDR1 and CDR2: LGHNA and YSLEER. The CDR3 loop spans 15 amino acids. V was clipped by 4 bases and J by 6 bases; unmatched bases: 11. In DNA form, the CDR3 reads TGCGCCAGCAGCCGGTACAGGGGATCTCCAGATGGCTACACCTTC. Translated: CASSRYRGSPDGYTF.

The chain uses TRBV29-1 and TRBJ1-2; D is possibly TRBD1 (6 bases). Germline CDR1 is SQVTM and CDR2 is ANQGSEA. V was cut by 4 bases and J by 5 bases, with 11 bases left in between. The CDR3 consists of 12 residues. DNA of the CDR3: TGCAGCGTTGCCGGGACACTTTATGGCTACACCTTC. Encoded protein: CSVAGTLYGYTF.

The V gene is TRBV7-9, the J gene TRBJ2-4; D ambiguous. V lost 5 bases, J lost 8 bases, and 13 bases lay in between. Germline assignment: CDR1 SEHNR and CDR2 FQNEAQ (reference sequence). The CDR3 covers 13 residues. CDR3 DNA sequence: TGTGCCAGCAGCCAAACAAATGCGGACATTCAGTACTTC. Amino acids: CASSQTNADIQYF.

Concerning this clone itself: The sample holds other DNA sequences that translate to the same CDR3. The chain joins TRBV6-1 to TRBJ2-7, with D perhaps TRBD1 or TRBD2 (5 bases each). Deletions cut 2 bases from V and 0 bases from J, with 11 bases between. CDR3 length: 15 residues. Germline CDR1 and CDR2: MNHNS and SASEGT. The CDR3 loop reads CASSETGRSSYEQYF. Here the CDR3 DNA reads TGTGCCAGCAGTGAAACGGGGCGAAGCTCCTACGAGCAGTACTTC.

This rearrangement joins TRBV7-9 to TRBJ2-7, with unresolved D. There are 12 residues in the CDR3. The V end was cut by 1 base, the J end by 4 bases, with 5 bases between. Per germline, CDR1 SEHNR and CDR2 FQNEAQ (reference sequence). This chain's CDR3 is CASSLVGYEQYF. The CDR3 region has the DNA TGTGCCAGCAGCTTAGTAGGGTACGAGCAGTACTTC.

This clone occurred a few times. The CDR3 bases are TGTGCCACCAGCACCTCTCGGGGCGGGGGTTCCACAGATACGCAGTATTTT. Residues: CATSTSRGGGSTDTQYF. J is TRBJ2-3 and V is TRBV15, with TRBD2 matching 7 bases. Germline CDR1 LNHNV, CDR2 YYDKDF (reference sequence). V lost 4 bases to trimming and J lost 2 bases; unmatched junction nucleotides: 12. The CDR3 covers 17 residues.

The gene calls are TRBV7-8 and TRBJ2-3; 7 bases agree with TRBD1. The trim removed 5 bases at V and 3 bases at J, leaving 2 bases unmatched. The CDR3 is 13 amino acids. Germline V CDR1 and CDR2: SGHVS, FQNEAQ. CDR3 amino acids: CASSPRGTDTQYF. CDR3 DNA sequence: TGTGCCAGCAGCCCCAGGGGGACAGATACGCAGTATTTT.

This chain joins TRBV6-1 and TRBJ2-5; D may be TRBD1 (5 bases). The germline gives CDR1 MNHNS, CDR2 SASEGT. CDR3 length: 18 residues. Deletions cut 2 bases from V and 2 bases from J, with 21 bases between. The CDR3 reads CASSETDAIWGRQETQYF. CDR3 DNA sequence: TGTGCCAGCAGTGAAACTGATGCGATATGGGGCCGTCAAGAGACCCAGTACTTC.

The rearrangement links TRBV5-5 to TRBJ1-5; D may be TRBD1 (5 bases). The V gene lost 2 bases and the J gene lost 5 bases, with 14 bases spanning the gap. The germline CDR1 and CDR2 sequences are SGHKS and YYEKEE (reference sequence). The CDR3 loop spans 15 amino acids. CDR3 nucleotides: TGTGCCAGCAGCTTCGAAGTTGAGGGGCATCAGCCCCAGCATTTT. Encoded protein: CASSFEVEGHQPQHF.

The count of this clone is one. The rearrangement joins TRBV28 to TRBJ1-1, with D possibly TRBD1 on 6 matching bases. V gave up 7 bases and J gave up 8 bases, with 17 bases separating them. The CDR3 covers 13 residues. Germline values: CDR1 MDHEN, CDR2 SYDVKM. CDR3 sequence: CASNLGTPTEAFF. In nucleotides, the CDR3 is TGTGCCAGCAACCTCGGGACACCTACCGAAGCTTTCTTT. The variable domain in full, with the rest retrieved from reference TRBV28 and TRBJ1-1, is DVKVTQSSRYLVKRTGEKVFLECVQDMDHENMFWYRQDPGLGLRLIYFSYDVKMKEKGDIPEGYSVSREKKERFSLILESASTNQTSMYLCASNLGTPTEAFFGQGTRLTVV.

The rearrangement links TRBV28 to TRBJ1-5; 7 nucleotides line up with TRBD1. This CDR3 comprises 14 residues. Trimming at V came to 6 bases and at J to 7 bases, leaving 9 bases not matched to a gene. Germline values: CDR1 MDHEN, CDR2 SYDVKM. The CDR3 coding sequence is TGTGCCAGCAGCGCAGACAGGGTCGGACAGCCCCAGCATTTT. Its protein is CASSADRVGQPQHF.

This clone was picked up a small number of times. The chain has TRBV27 and TRBJ2-1; D ambiguous. The CDR3 spans 16 residues. Trimming pared 8 bases from V and 2 bases from J, leaving 19 bases between. Germline V gene sequence: CDR1 MNHEY, CDR2 SMNVEV (reference sequence). Here the CDR3 DNA reads TGTGCCAGCCAAAAGGCCGGTGGGGATACCTACAATGAGCAGTTCTTC. Translating gives CASQKAGGDTYNEQFF.

V is TRBV30 and J is TRBJ2-3; D remains unclear. Germline V CDR1 and CDR2: GTSNPN, SVGIG (reference sequence). Trimming removed 0 bases at V and 2 bases at J, with 12 bases between. This CDR3 is 15 amino acids long. CDR3 sequence (DNA): TGTGCCTGGAGTGTAATTGGACCAGACACAGATACGCAGTATTTT. It translates to CAWSVIGPDTDTQYF.

The rearrangement links TRBV30 to TRBJ2-2; TRBD1 is a possible D gene (6 bases). Germline CDR1 is GTSNPN and CDR2 is SVGIG (reference sequence). CDR3 length equals 13 residues. The V end was cut by 0 bases, the J end by 6 bases, with 8 bases between. This CDR3 is CAWSVGTPGELFF. The DNA of the CDR3 is TGTGCCTGGAGTGTAGGGACACCCGGGGAGCTGTTTTTT. Full variable domain (remainder filled in from reference TRBV30 and TRBJ2-2): SQTIHQWPATLVQPVGSPLSLECTVEGTSNPNLYWYRQAAGRGLQLLFYSVGIGQISSEVPQNLSASRPQDRQFILSSKKLLLSDSGFYLCAWSVGTPGELFFGEGSRLTVL.

The chain employs TRBV6-5 and TRBJ2-7; 7 bases are a match to TRBD1. Germline V gene lookup returns CDR1 MNHEY and CDR2 SVGAGI. J was trimmed by 5 bases and V by 2 bases; bases with no gene match: 3. The CDR3 has 13 residues. The CDR3 region is CASSYNTGDEQYF. CDR3 DNA: TGTGCCAGCAGTTACAATACAGGGGACGAGCAGTACTTC.

As DNA, the CDR3 is TGTGCCAGCAGCTTGGGGCGGTTTGAGGGGACCGGGGAGCTGTTTTTT. It codes for CASSLGRFEGTGELFF. This sequence joins TRBV7-2 and TRBJ2-2, with D perhaps being TRBD1 or TRBD2 (5 bases each). This CDR3 has 16 amino acids. Germline V gives CDR1 SGHTA, CDR2 FQGNSA. The V end lost 3 bases, the J end lost 5 bases, and 16 bases lay between the germline ends.

This chain connects TRBV19 to TRBJ2-5; D call uncertain. The better agreement between TRBJ2-7 and the DNA end casts doubt on the J call. CDR1 is LNHDA, CDR2 SQIVND, per germline (reference sequence). This CDR3 has 15 amino acids. The DNA for the CDR3 is TGTGCCAGTTCGACGGCTGACAACTCGGGCTACGAGCAGTACTTC. It is translated as CASSTADNSGYEQYF.

The gene calls are TRBV13 and TRBJ2-2; 9 nucleotides line up with TRBD2. The V gene's germline CDR1 is PRHDT and CDR2 FYEKMQ (reference sequence). There are 15 residues in the CDR3. J gave up 4 bases and V 5 bases, and 5 bases lay outside the gene matches. For the CDR3, the DNA is TGTGCCAGCAGCCCTAGCGGGGACGGCACCGGGGAGCTGTTTTTT. Protein sequence: CASSPSGDGTGELFF.

CDR3 nucleotides: TGTGCCAGCAGTGAGGGTAGCGGGGGCACAGATACGCAGTATTTT. It codes for CASSEGSGGTDTQYF. The chain carries TRBV6-4 and TRBJ2-3; 8 nucleotides align to TRBD2. Germline CDR1 reads MRHNA; CDR2 reads SNTAGT. The CDR3 spans 15 residues. Trimming at V came to 3 bases and at J to 1 base, leaving 3 bases not matched to a gene.

The V call is TRBV13, the J call TRBJ2-7; 7 nucleotides agree with TRBD1. Germline trimming cut 5 bases from V and 2 bases from J; bases unmatched to any gene: 6. Germline lookup yields CDR1 PRHDT and CDR2 FYEKMQ (reference sequence). CDR3 size: 14 residues. CDR3 in amino acids: CASSRGQGAYEQYF. CDR3 in DNA: TGTGCCAGCAGCAGGGGGCAGGGGGCCTACGAGCAGTACTTC.

This chain joins TRBV27 and TRBJ2-1; D call uncertain. The CDR3 extends over 11 amino acids. CDR1 and CDR2 from the germline V gene are MNHEY and SMNVEV (reference sequence). V gave up 3 bases and J gave up 3 bases, with 0 bases separating them. For the CDR3, the DNA is TGTGCCAGCAGTTTCTACAATGAGCAGTTCTTC. It translates to CASSFYNEQFF.

For this clone: Since the CDR3 does not end with the conserved phenylalanine or tryptophan, this likely comes from a read error. The DNA is omitted, as the CDR3 cannot be located on it reliably, and the CDR3 follows TCRdb's listing. The J gene is TRBJ1-2, the V gene TRBV7-9. Germline assignment: CDR1 SEHNR and CDR2 FQNEAQ (reference sequence). 12 amino acids form the CDR3, both terminal residues included. CDR3 residues: CASSSFDTPGKV.

The rearrangement uses TRBV18 and TRBJ2-5; TRBD1 aligns across 8 bases. Per germline, CDR1 KGHSH and CDR2 LQKENI. The CDR3 has 13 amino acids. The ends lost 8 bases at V and 5 bases at J; junction bases unmatched: 7. Written as DNA, the CDR3 is TGTGCCAGCCGACCGACAGGGGAGGAGACCCAGTACTTC. Translating gives CASRPTGEETQYF.

This clone was counted a few times. This chain links TRBV7-9 with TRBJ2-7; D remains unclear. The CDR3 is 12 amino acids. The V end lost 5 bases, the J end lost 5 bases, and 10 bases lay between the germline ends. Germline lookup yields CDR1 SEHNR and CDR2 FQNEAQ (reference sequence). In nucleotides, the CDR3 is TGTGCCAGCAGCCTACAAGGCAACGAGCAGTACTTC. Translating it yields CASSLQGNEQYF.

This clone was seen a single time. This chain uses TRBV11-3 with TRBJ2-5, with D tentatively TRBD1 (6 bases). Trimming removed 11 bases at V and 5 bases at J, with 24 bases between. Germline CDR1 and CDR2: SGHNT and YENEEA. The CDR3 has 15 residues. The CDR3 DNA reads TGTGCCGGGGGAAATGACAGGAGGCCCCAGGAGACCCAGTACTTC. This translates into CAGGNDRRPQETQYF.